The source of this TCR beta chain is a study of regulatory T cells in long-lasting Graves disease. Study overall: Positivity for TSH receptor antibodies plus over 5 years of antithyroid drugs meant persistent Graves' disease.

The germline CDR1 and CDR2 sequences are MGHRA and YSYEKL. CDR3 size: 13 residues. CDR3-region Arm-PCR and iRepertoire HTBI primers produced the TCR beta libraries. MiXCR was run by TCRdb on the multiplex PCR reads, yielding one entry per CDR3 protein. The sample contains about 470,000 distinct CDR3 sequences, less than 25% of which appear only once. Notes on the study in general: Investigators studied peripheral blood only, not thyroid tissue. TCR diversity was lower in persistent Graves' patients (versus newly diagnosed ones).

About this clonotype itself: As yet, its antigen is unknown. A junction boundary mismatches the germline segment, possibly from a read error.

Time point given: persistent/refractory GD, antithyroid drugs over 5 years with positive TRAb. PBMC RNA was the source of the TCR library. The clonotype comes from a female donor with Graves disease. The chain is built from TRBV4-1 and TRBJ2-5; D unclear. The source was peripheral blood mononuclear cells (PBMCs), collected when the disease was refractory, from a patient treated with antithyroid drugs. The CDR3, as DNA: TGCGCCAGCAGCCTCCAGACCCAAGAGACCCAGCACTTC. It translates to CASSLQTQETQHF.